The present TCR beta chain was sequenced within a study of CD8+ T cells in alopecia areata. Study-wide findings and caveats: Persistence in scalp and blood during tofacitinib was observed for many expanded lesional clones. TCR sharing across patients was less clear than in mice, possibly HLA-related. Within the top 100, expanded CD8+ clones significantly decreased with tofacitinib, as did scalp clonality.

The CDR3 has 11 amino acids. The V and J ends lost 5 bases and 3 bases respectively, with 8 bases between them. Germline CDR1 is DFQATT and CDR2 is SNEGSKA (reference sequence). RNA was extracted and reverse transcribed into cDNA as the sequencing template. Produced via immunoSEQ multiplex PCR; TCRdb's table is partial and in-frame only. The sample lists approximately 280,000 clones; roughly 64% were seen once. Details on this clone: What it binds is not known. The same CDR3 can be traced to other DNA sequences in this sample.

Treatment meaning: oral pan-JAK inhibitor, 5-10 mg twice daily. It was from PBMCs that CD4+ and CD8+ T cells were sorted. This TCR was recovered from a human donor with alopecia areata. V gene TRBV20-1 combines with J gene TRBJ2-7; perhaps TRBD1 as D (6 bases). This sample comprised CD4+ T cells sorted from blood, obtained at week 24, from a patient treated with tofacitinib. In nucleotides, the CDR3 is TGCAGTGCTGTCAGGGGCTACGAGCAGTACTTC. It is translated as CSAVRGYEQYF.